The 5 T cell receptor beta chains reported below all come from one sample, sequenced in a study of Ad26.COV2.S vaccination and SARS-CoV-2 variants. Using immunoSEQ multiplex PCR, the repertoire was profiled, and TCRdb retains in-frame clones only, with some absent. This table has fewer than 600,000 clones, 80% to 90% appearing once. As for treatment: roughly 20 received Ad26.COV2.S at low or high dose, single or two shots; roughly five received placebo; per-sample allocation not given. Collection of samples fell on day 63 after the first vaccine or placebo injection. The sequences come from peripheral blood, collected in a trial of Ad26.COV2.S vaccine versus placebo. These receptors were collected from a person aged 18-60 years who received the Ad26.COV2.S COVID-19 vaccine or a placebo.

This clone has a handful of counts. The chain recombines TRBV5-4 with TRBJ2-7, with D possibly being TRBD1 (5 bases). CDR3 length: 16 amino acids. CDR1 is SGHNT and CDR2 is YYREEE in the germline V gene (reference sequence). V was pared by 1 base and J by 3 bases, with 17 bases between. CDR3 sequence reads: CASSLIPKVGDYEQYF. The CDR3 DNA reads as TGTGCCAGCAGCTTGATCCCTAAGGTAGGGGACTACGAGCAGTACTTC.

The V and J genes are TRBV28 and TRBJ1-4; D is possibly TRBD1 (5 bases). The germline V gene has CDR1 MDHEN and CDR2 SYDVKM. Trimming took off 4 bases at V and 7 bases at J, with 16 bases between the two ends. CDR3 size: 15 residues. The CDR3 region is CASSSLGALGEKLFF. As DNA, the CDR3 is TGTGCCAGCAGTTCACTTGGGGCGCTGGGTGAAAAACTGTTTTTT.

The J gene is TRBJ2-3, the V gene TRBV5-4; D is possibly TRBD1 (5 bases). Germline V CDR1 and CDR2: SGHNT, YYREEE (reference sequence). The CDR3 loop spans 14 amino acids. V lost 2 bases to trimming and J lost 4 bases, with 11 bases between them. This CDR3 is CASSFSLGADTQYF. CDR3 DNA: TGTGCCAGCAGCTTTTCCCTAGGGGCAGATACGCAGTATTTT. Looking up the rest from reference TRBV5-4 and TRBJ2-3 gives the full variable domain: ETGVTQSPTHLIKTRGQQVTLRCSSQSGHNTVSWYQQALGQGPQFIFQYYREEENGRGNFPPRFSGLQFPNYSSELNVNALELDDSALYLCASSFSLGADTQYFGPGTRLTVL.

As DNA, the CDR3 is TGTGCCAGCAGCGAGGGACACGTCAATCAGCCCCAGCATTTT. Translating gives CASSEGHVNQPQHF. The rearrangement uses TRBV9 and TRBJ1-5; weak D call: TRBD1 (6 bases). This CDR3 is built from 14 residues. The ends were cut back, 3 bases at V and 3 bases at J, with 10 bases in the middle. Germline CDR1 SGDLS, CDR2 YYNGEE.

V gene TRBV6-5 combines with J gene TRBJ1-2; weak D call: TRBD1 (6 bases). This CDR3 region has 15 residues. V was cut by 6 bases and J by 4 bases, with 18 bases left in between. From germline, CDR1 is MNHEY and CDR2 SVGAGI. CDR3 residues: CASSFAYTGTYGYTF. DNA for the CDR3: TGTGCCAGCAGCTTCGCTTATACAGGGACCTATGGCTACACCTTC.